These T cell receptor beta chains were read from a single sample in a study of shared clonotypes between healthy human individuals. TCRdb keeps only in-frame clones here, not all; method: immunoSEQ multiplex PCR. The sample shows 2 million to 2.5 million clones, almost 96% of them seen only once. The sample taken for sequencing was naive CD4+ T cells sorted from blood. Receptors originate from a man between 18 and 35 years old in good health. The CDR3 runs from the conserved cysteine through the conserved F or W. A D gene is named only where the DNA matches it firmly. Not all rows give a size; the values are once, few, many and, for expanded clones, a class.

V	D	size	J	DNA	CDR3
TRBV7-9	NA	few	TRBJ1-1	TGTGCCAGCAGCCACGAGGGTCTTAACACTGAAGCTTTCTTT	CASSHEGLNTEAFF
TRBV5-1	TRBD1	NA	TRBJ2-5	TGCGCCAGCAGCTTGGGCAAGAGGACAGGGTTGGAAGAGACCCAGTACTTC	CASSLGKRTGLEETQYF
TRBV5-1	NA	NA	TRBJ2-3	TGCGCCAGCAGTCAACTAGCACCCCAAAGGGATACGCAGTATTTT	CASSQLAPQRDTQYF
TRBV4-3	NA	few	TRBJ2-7	TGCGCCAGCAGCCAAGTCCTAGGGGACTACGAGCAGTACTTC	CASSQVLGDYEQYF
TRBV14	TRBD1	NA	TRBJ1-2	TGTGCCAGCAGCGGAGGACAGGGTTACTCGGGGTTTGGCTACACCTTC	CASSGGQGYSGFGYTF
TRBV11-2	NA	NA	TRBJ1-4	TGTGCCAGCAGCTTATTCGGGGGGAGGGATGAAAAACTGTTTTTT	CASSLFGGRDEKLFF
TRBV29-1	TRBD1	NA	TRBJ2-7	TGCAGCGTCGGTTTAAGGGACAGGGGGTTCTACGAGCAGTACTTC	CSVGLRDRGFYEQYF
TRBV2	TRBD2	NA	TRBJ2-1	TGTGCCAGCAAGTCGGGACTAGCGGGAGTCTGGAATGAGCAGTTCTTC	CASKSGLAGVWNEQFF
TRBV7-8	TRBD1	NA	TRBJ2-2	TGTGCCAGCAGACCTACCGGGACAGGGGGCATCGGGGAGCTGTTTTTT	CASRPTGTGGIGELFF
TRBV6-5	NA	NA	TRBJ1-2	TGTGCCAGCAGTCCCCGACAGGTCTATGGCTACACCTTC	CASSPRQVYGYTF
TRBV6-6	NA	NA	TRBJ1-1	TGTGCCAGCAGTACGGGACCCCCGGGCAAAGCTTTCTTT	CASSTGPPGKAFF
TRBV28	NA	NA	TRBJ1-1	TGTGCCAGCCGCCCGGGAAGGCAAAGGATCGCTGAAGCTTTCTTT	CASRPGRQRIAEAFF
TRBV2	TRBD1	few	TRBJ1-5	TGTGCCAGCAGTGAAACGACAGGGGGACGCCAGCCCCAGCATTTT	CASSETTGGRQPQHF